This entry concerns a single TCR beta chain. The antigen is undetermined. The CDR3 totals 16 residues. Germline V lookup: CDR1 LNHDA, CDR2 SQIVND (reference sequence). The V and J ends lost 6 bases and 6 bases respectively, with 23 bases between them. The protocol was immunoSEQ multiplex PCR, while the TCRdb copy is restricted to in-frame clones and leaves out a portion. The sample has 110,000 to 150,000 clones, 80% to 95% seen once. The data stem from a study of T cell responses to AZD1222 COVID-19 vaccine. The study's findings and limits: Spike-specific TCR breadth and depth rose after two AZD1222 doses. Just a handful of AZD1222 recipients were seropositive at baseline. Sampling that yielded the repertoires occurred only after the peak T cell response.

The chain has TRBV19 and TRBJ1-2; TRBD1 is a possible D gene (5 bases). The receptor was derived from an adult in good health. The specimen was peripheral blood, collected on day 0 of AZD1222 vaccination. CDR3 amino acids: CASRWEGTAGGDGYTF. The CDR3 DNA is TGTGCCAGTAGGTGGGAAGGGACCGCGGGGGGTGATGGCTACACCTTC.